A single TCR beta chain is shown here with its context. Its matching antigen is unknown. TCRdb reprocessed the 5' RACE reads, with one entry per CDR3 protein and no DNA. This sample's table reports more than 250,000 distinct CDR3 sequences. The sample belongs to a study of T cells expressing NK-cell markers. Study at large: Investigators obtained TCR beta repertoires from sorted CD3+CD56+NKG2C+, CD3+CD56+NKG2C- and CD3+CD56-NKG2C+ T cells. One of eight sequenced donors was HCMV-seronegative; the other seven were seropositive.

This CDR3 spans 13 amino acids. Germline assignment: CDR1 DFQATT and CDR2 SNEGSKA (reference sequence). Study-wide points: Also leading the CD3+CD56-NKG2C+ fraction in a handful of donors were these clonotypes.

Sequencing was done on a sample of blood T cells: a sorted CD56 or NKG2C T cell subset, CD4+ or CD8+ T cells, or bulk PBMC T cells (not recorded which). The sequence came from a man younger than 30 in good health. The rearrangement uses TRBV20-1 and TRBJ2-7; TCRdb indicates TRBD2, and absent DNA this call remains unverified. The CDR3 loop reads CSAGRGQLYEQYF.